The present TCR beta chain was sequenced within a study of identical twins. TCRdb fed the 5' RACE reads into MiXCR, producing one record per CDR3 protein. The data contain 450,000 or so distinct CDR3 sequences, around a sixth of them singletons. Study conclusions and caveats: Conclusions rested on cross-sectional statistics rather than following the same donors. Twins' surplus sharing was weaker for beta out-of-frame sequences. The more abundant beta clonotypes in cord blood had fewer insertions, and memory repertoires did not show this.

Per the germline V gene, CDR1 is SGHTA and CDR2 is FQGNSA. V shed 5 bases and J shed 4 bases, with 18 bases lying between them. There are 15 residues in the CDR3. Comments on this clonotype: Its antigen is not known.

This clonotype was obtained from a man aged 45 to 65 in good health. The material sequenced was naive T cells sorted from blood. The V call is TRBV7-2, the J call TRBJ2-7, with D possibly being TRBD1 or TRBD2 (6 bases each). The CDR3 DNA follows: TGTGCCAGCAGCCCAGGGGCGGGGCAGACTTACGAGCAGTACTTC. This encodes CASSPGAGQTYEQYF.